The present T cell receptor (beta chain) was sequenced within a study of identical twins. Study results and limitations: An excess of low generation probability was shown by twin-shared out-of-frame alpha sequences.

Many counts were recorded for this clonotype. What it binds is not known. The authors used template switching to add a universal primer site and gave cDNA unique molecular identifiers. TCRdb fed the 5' RACE reads into MiXCR, producing one record per CDR3 protein. This sample has a few hundred thousand distinct CDR3 sequences, with approximately 8.3% found just once. CDR1 SQVTM and CDR2 ANQGSEA come from the germline V gene. The CDR3 runs to 13 residues. The trim removed 7 bases at V and 4 bases at J, leaving 10 bases unmatched. Another study also made use of these data, one on yellow fever vaccine responses in identical twins.

The receptor comes from a woman aged 18-29 years in good health. The chain carries TRBV29-1 and TRBJ2-7; 7 positions agree with TRBD1. Sequencing input: CD8+ T cells sorted from blood. The CDR3 DNA reads TGCAGCGCCGGGACAGAGCCAGGTTACGAGCAGTACTTC. Amino acids: CSAGTEPGYEQYF.